The present T cell receptor beta chain was sequenced within a study of T cells after yellow fever vaccination. TCRdb called the 5' RACE reads again in MiXCR, with one record for every CDR3 protein. Here the sample spans about 300,000 distinct CDR3 sequences, approximately 7% being singletons. This clonotype has ten or more counts. What it binds is unknown. Study observations and caveats: Most primary-vaccination clones recurred post-booster (roughly 96% CD4, over 70% CD8). CD4 and CD8 compartments shared a small share of clonotypes, likely from convergent recombination. Contaminants from the bulk population, in the form of abundant clonotypes, could be found in FACS-sorted repertoires.

This CDR3 region has 12 residues. The germline gives CDR1 DFQATT, CDR2 SNEGSKA (reference sequence). V shed 0 bases and J shed 5 bases, with 7 bases lying between them. The sequence was collected from a man younger than 30 who received the YFV17D yellow fever vaccine. The source was PBMCs, collected about 49 days after the first yellow fever vaccination. The chain carries TRBV20-1 and TRBJ1-2; D possibly corresponds to TRBD1 (5 bases). The CDR3 is CSAREGGYGYTF. The CDR3 nucleotides are TGCAGTGCTAGAGAGGGGGGTTATGGCTACACCTTC.